These 20 T cell receptor beta chains originate from one sample sequenced in a study of blood T cell repertoires in COVID-19. The protocol was immunoSEQ multiplex PCR, while the TCRdb copy is restricted to in-frame clones and leaves out a portion. The sample has around 200,000 clones, roughly 80% seen once. The sequencing sample was made of peripheral blood. Source of these receptors: a woman aged 40-49 years with active or convalescent COVID-19.

The CDR3 DNA sequence: TGTGCCTGGTACCAGATTGTCTATGGCTACACCTTC. Translation gives CAWYQIVYGYTF. The chain recombines TRBV30 with TRBJ1-2; D remains unclear. The CDR3 totals 12 residues. The V and J ends lost 5 bases and 4 bases respectively, with 11 bases between them. Germline lookup yields CDR1 GTSNPN and CDR2 SVGIG (reference sequence).

This clone was seen just once. The chain employs TRBV30 and TRBJ1-6; 7 nucleotides match TRBD1. The germline V gene has CDR1 GTSNPN and CDR2 SVGIG (reference sequence). V was clipped by 4 bases and J by 4 bases; unmatched bases: 10. This CDR3 is built from 16 residues. Written as DNA, the CDR3 is TGTGCCTGGAAGCGCCGACAGGGATTTTATAATTCACCCCTCCACTTT. Translation gives CAWKRRQGFYNSPLHF.

This clone was detected a few times. The genes are TRBV5-6 and TRBJ1-6, with 8 bases lining up with TRBD1. V gave up 4 bases and J gave up 9 bases; unmatched junction bases: 12. The CDR3 totals 16 residues. Germline CDR1 reads SGHDT; CDR2 reads YYEEEE. The CDR3 region is CASSSGQGIYGSPLHF. CDR3 DNA sequence: TGTGCCAGCAGCAGCGGACAGGGAATTTATGGTTCACCCCTCCACTTT.

This clone was detected a few times. The chain links TRBV5-1 to TRBJ1-2; the D is unclear. V was pared by 4 bases and J by 3 bases, with 13 bases between. CDR3 length equals 14 residues. Germline CDR1 and CDR2: SGHRS and YFSETQ. As DNA, the CDR3 is TGCGCCAGCAGCCCGTCGAGGTCCGACTATGGCTACACCTTC. This codes for CASSPSRSDYGYTF.

J is TRBJ1-2 and V is TRBV20-1, with D possibly matching TRBD1 (6 bases). V shed 6 bases and J shed 6 bases, with 26 bases lying between them. The CDR3 extends over 16 amino acids. Germline loops: CDR1 DFQATT, CDR2 SNEGSKA (reference sequence). The CDR3 is CSASSPYGGGVNGYTF. The CDR3 DNA sequence: TGCAGTGCAAGTTCTCCTTACGGGGGGGGCGTAAATGGCTACACCTTC.

This chain joins TRBV11-2 and TRBJ2-3, with 7 nucleotides matching TRBD2. The V gene's germline CDR1 is SGHAT and CDR2 FQNNGV. The V gene end was trimmed by 8 bases and the J gene end by 2 bases; junction bases not matched to a gene: 4. The CDR3 has 13 residues. This chain's CDR3 is CASGGGITDTQYF. The CDR3 DNA is TGTGCCAGCGGGGGGGGGATCACAGATACGCAGTATTTT.

CDR3 amino acids: CATSGDTDTQYF. In DNA form, the CDR3 reads TGTGCCACCAGTGGAGACACAGATACGCAGTATTTT. The chain carries TRBV24-1 and TRBJ2-3; D is ambiguous. Germline V lookup: CDR1 KGHDR, CDR2 SFDVKD. The CDR3 covers 12 residues. V was clipped by 5 bases and J by 2 bases, with 4 bases between them.

V gene TRBV11-3 combines with J gene TRBJ2-1, with 8 bases fitting TRBD2. V was pared by 5 bases and J by 1 base, with 7 bases of the junction left unmatched. The CDR3 spans 16 residues. Germline V gives CDR1 SGHNT, CDR2 YENEEA. CDR3 in amino acids: CASSVGPGGSYNEQFF. The CDR3 nucleotides read TGTGCCAGCAGCGTAGGCCCGGGGGGGTCCTACAATGAGCAGTTCTTC.

This chain joins TRBV6-5 and TRBJ1-6; D is unclear. Trimming removed 0 bases from V and 7 bases from J, with 10 bases in between. CDR3 size: 15 residues. Germline lookup yields CDR1 MNHEY and CDR2 SVGAGI. CDR3 protein: CASSYSFGENSPLHF. CDR3 in DNA: TGTGCCAGCAGTTACTCTTTCGGGGAAAATTCACCCCTCCACTTT.

CDR3 DNA sequence: TGTGCCAGTAGTACAGGGGATACCTATGGCTACACCTTC. Encoded protein: CASSTGDTYGYTF. This chain connects TRBV19 to TRBJ1-2, with D possibly matching TRBD1 (6 bases). The V end was cut by 4 bases, the J end by 4 bases, with 10 bases between. The CDR3 is made up of 13 amino acids. From germline, CDR1 is LNHDA and CDR2 SQIVND (reference sequence).

The V gene is TRBV19, the J gene TRBJ1-2; 7 bases fit TRBD1. CDR1 LNHDA and CDR2 SQIVND come from the germline V gene (reference sequence). The V segment lost 6 bases and the J segment 7 bases; nucleotides outside the gene matches: 23. The CDR3 is 18 amino acids. CDR3 nucleotides: TGTGCCAGTAGCTATTACCCATCCCCGGTGGGACAGCGGAGTGGCTACACCTTC. Translated: CASSYYPSPVGQRSGYTF.

The V and J genes are TRBV7-8 and TRBJ1-1, with D tentatively TRBD1 (5 bases). CDR3 length: 15 amino acids. V lost 0 bases and J lost 9, with 17 bases in between. The germline V gene encodes CDR1 SGHVS and CDR2 FQNEAQ. The CDR3 loop reads CASSLASGVREKAFF. The CDR3 nucleotides are TGTGCCAGCAGCTTAGCATCGGGGGTTAGGGAGAAAGCTTTCTTT.

J is TRBJ1-5 and V is TRBV12-3 or TRBV12-4; the D is unclear. The V and J ends lost 5 bases and 0 bases respectively, with 5 bases between them. The CDR3 runs to 13 residues. The DNA of the CDR3 is TGTGCCAGCAGTAAATATAGCAATCAGCCCCAGCATTTT. This translates into CASSKYSNQPQHF.

The chain has TRBV7-9 and TRBJ1-1; D might be TRBD1 (5 bases). The CDR3 is 14 residues long. V lost 5 bases, J lost 4 bases, and 14 bases lay in between. The germline gives CDR1 SEHNR, CDR2 FQNEAQ (reference sequence). The chain's CDR3 is CASSLGGRSTEAFF. In DNA form, the CDR3 reads TGTGCCAGCAGCCTGGGGGGTAGGAGCACTGAAGCTTTCTTT. Full variable domain (missing parts from reference TRBV7-9 and TRBJ1-1): DTGVSQNPRHKITKRGQNVTFRCDPISEHNRLYWYRQTLGQGPEFLTYFQNEAQLEKSRLLSDRFSAERPKGSFSTLEIQRTEQGDSAMYLCASSLGGRSTEAFFGQGTRLTVV.

The chain links TRBV10-3 to TRBJ1-1, with D possibly being TRBD1 (6 bases). V lost 2 bases to trimming and J lost 1 base, with 11 bases between them. Germline values: CDR1 ENHRY, CDR2 SYGVKD. This CDR3 contains 15 residues. CDR3 loop: CAISEKGGANTEAFF. DNA for the CDR3: TGTGCCATCAGTGAGAAGGGGGGGGCGAACACTGAAGCTTTCTTT.

The chain has TRBV5-1 and TRBJ2-3, with D perhaps TRBD1 (5 bases). Germline V CDR1 and CDR2: SGHRS, YFSETQ. The CDR3 runs to 14 residues. CDR3 nucleotide sequence: TGCGCTACCCGGCCCTTCAGGGCCACAGATACGCAGTATTTT. As protein: CATRPFRATDTQYF.

V is TRBV9 and J is TRBJ1-3; tentatively, D is TRBD1 (6 bases). The V gene lost 0 bases and the J gene lost 3 bases, with 16 bases spanning the gap. The CDR3 length is 17 residues. Germline CDR1 and CDR2: SGDLS and YYNGEE. The chain's CDR3 is CASSVAGGGALGNTIYF. CDR3 nucleotide sequence: TGTGCCAGCAGCGTAGCTGGGGGGGGCGCGCTTGGAAACACCATATATTTT.

The table lists this clone with a count of one. The chain is built from TRBV12-3 or TRBV12-4 and TRBJ1-2; D perhaps matches TRBD1 (6 bases). CDR3 length: 13 residues. Trimming left V 4 bases short and J 4 bases short, with 10 bases between. DNA for the CDR3: TGTGCCAGCAGTTCGGCAGGGGTCTATGGCTACACCTTC. Encoded protein: CASSSAGVYGYTF.

The rearrangement uses TRBV7-9 and TRBJ1-2; possible D gene TRBD1, 5 bases. The CDR3 consists of 16 residues. Looked up from germline, CDR1 is SEHNR and CDR2 is FQNEAQ (reference sequence). V dropped 5 bases and J dropped 8 bases, with 24 bases sitting between them. CDR3 DNA sequence: TGTGCCAGCAGCCACCTCCGTCAGGGCGGATTAAGCGGCTACACCTTC. Protein sequence: CASSHLRQGGLSGYTF.

The chain has TRBV30 and TRBJ2-7, with 10 bases fitting TRBD1. With V trimmed by 5 bases and J by 2 bases, 6 bases remained unmatched. The germline CDR1 and CDR2 sequences are GTSNPN and SVGIG (reference sequence). The CDR3 has 14 amino acids. This CDR3 reads CAWETGTGAYEQYF. As DNA, the CDR3 is TGTGCCTGGGAAACCGGGACAGGGGCCTACGAGCAGTACTTC.